What follows are 2 T cell receptor beta chains derived from one specimen sequenced in a study of cytomegalovirus exposure and HLA in healthy donors. Primers: 60 Vbeta forward and 13 Jbeta reverse. Sequenced by immunoSEQ multiplex PCR; TCRdb stores in-frame clones only, minus some. The sample carries over 150,000 clones, roughly 78% recorded once. The sequenced sample consisted of PBMCs. These receptors were collected from a woman in her fifties or sixties in good health and CMV-seropositive.

CDR3 region: CASSLLGDLYNEQFF. The DNA of the CDR3 is TGTGCCAGCAGCTTATTGGGAGATCTCTACAATGAGCAGTTCTTC. J is TRBJ2-1 and V is TRBV7-9; possible D gene TRBD2, 5 bases. There are 15 residues in the CDR3. Germline values: CDR1 SEHNR, CDR2 FQNEAQ (reference sequence). Trimming stripped 2 bases from V and 3 bases from J, with 11 bases between.

Written as DNA, the CDR3 is TGTGCCAGCAGCACCACTCTGGGGGGTAGGTACAATGAGCAGTTCTTC. The encoded protein is CASSTTLGGRYNEQFF. The rearrangement uses TRBV9 and TRBJ2-1; possible D gene TRBD2, 6 bases. The CDR3 is 16 residues long. Per germline, CDR1 SGDLS and CDR2 YYNGEE. V was pared by 4 bases and J by 4 bases, with 18 bases between.